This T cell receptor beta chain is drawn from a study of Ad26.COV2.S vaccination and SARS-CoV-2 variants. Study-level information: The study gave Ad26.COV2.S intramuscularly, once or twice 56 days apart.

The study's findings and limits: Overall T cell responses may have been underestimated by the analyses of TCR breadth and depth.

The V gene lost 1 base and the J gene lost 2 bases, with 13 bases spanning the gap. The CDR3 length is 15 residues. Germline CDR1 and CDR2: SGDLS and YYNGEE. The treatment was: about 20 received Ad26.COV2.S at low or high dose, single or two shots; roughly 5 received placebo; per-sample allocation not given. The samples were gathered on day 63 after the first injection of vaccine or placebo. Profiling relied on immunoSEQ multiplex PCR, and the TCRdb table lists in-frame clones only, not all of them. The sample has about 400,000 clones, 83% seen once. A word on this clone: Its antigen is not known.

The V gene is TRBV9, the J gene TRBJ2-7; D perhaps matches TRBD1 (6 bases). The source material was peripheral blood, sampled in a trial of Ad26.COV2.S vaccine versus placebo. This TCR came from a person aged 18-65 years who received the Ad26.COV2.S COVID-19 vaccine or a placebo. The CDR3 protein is CASSVSPAGAYEQYF. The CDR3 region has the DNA TGTGCCAGCAGCGTATCCCCAGCAGGGGCCTACGAGCAGTACTTC. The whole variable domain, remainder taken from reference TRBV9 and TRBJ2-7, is DSGVTQTPKHLITATGQRVTLRCSPRSGDLSVYWYQQSLDQGLQFLIQYYNGEERAKGNILERFSAQQFPDLHSELNLSSLELGDSALYFCASSVSPAGAYEQYFGPGTRLTVT.